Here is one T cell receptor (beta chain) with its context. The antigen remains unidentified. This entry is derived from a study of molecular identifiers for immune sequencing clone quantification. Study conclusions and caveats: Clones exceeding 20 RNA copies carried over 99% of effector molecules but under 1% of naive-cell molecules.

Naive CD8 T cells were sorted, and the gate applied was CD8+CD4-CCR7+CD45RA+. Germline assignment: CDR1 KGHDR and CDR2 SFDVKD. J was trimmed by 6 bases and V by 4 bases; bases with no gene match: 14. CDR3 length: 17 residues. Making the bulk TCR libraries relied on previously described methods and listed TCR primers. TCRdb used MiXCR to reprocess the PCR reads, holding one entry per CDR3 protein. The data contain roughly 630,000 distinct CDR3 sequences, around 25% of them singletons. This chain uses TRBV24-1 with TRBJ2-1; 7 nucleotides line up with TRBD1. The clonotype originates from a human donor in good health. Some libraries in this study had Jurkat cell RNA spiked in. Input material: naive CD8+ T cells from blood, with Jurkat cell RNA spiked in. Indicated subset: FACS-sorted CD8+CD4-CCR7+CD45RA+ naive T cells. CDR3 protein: CATSDPTTGPTLNEQFF. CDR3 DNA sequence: TGTGCCACCAGTGACCCTACGACAGGGCCAACACTCAATGAGCAGTTCTTC.